This is a list of T cell receptor beta chains from one sample in a study of monozygotic twins with inflammatory bowel disease. Using the 5' RACE reads, TCRdb records one entry per CDR3 protein without DNA. The repertoire table contains approximately 380,000 distinct CDR3 sequences. The source material was blood. Receptors were obtained from a human donor with ulcerative colitis or Crohn's disease, or a healthy co-twin of an affected twin (not recorded which). Both conserved end residues are part of each CDR3. Each record gives: V gene, J gene, CDR3 protein.

TRBV3-1	TRBJ1-4	CASSQVYEKLFF
TRBV29-1	TRBJ1-1	CSVDRGAVMNTEAFF
TRBV28	TRBJ2-7	CASSQPGAYEQYF
TRBV27	TRBJ2-3	CASSPRGLSTDTQYF
TRBV3-1	TRBJ2-2	CASSPPRRDTGELFF
TRBV7-9	TRBJ2-5	CASTYRGRGETQYF
TRBV11-1	TRBJ2-1	CASSWSSLGSGNNEQFF
TRBV9	TRBJ1-3	CASSSRGLTRQTRGNTIYF
TRBV27	TRBJ1-2	CASTSDSLTYGYTF
TRBV4-3	TRBJ2-7	CASSRFAGTGYEQYF
TRBV7-8	TRBJ2-3	CASSATRTTDTQYF
TRBV11-1	TRBJ2-3	CASSWEGTDTQYF
TRBV18	TRBJ2-7	CASSPPQSEQYF
TRBV20-1	TRBJ2-3	CSASFGTDTQYF
TRBV6-4	TRBJ2-3	CASSDGVGDTDTQYF
TRBV7-2	TRBJ2-5	CASRNGQGKETQYF
TRBV4-1	TRBJ1-1	CASSQGGGRTEAFF
TRBV20-1	TRBJ2-7	CSALKPGLAGYEQYF
TRBV30	TRBJ2-1	CAWSGRRGSSAEQFF
TRBV7-9	TRBJ1-2	CASSLGRPEVYGYTF
TRBV27	TRBJ2-1	CASSLFRQGWGNEQFF
TRBV14	TRBJ2-3	CASSQADGPDTQYF
TRBV5-1	TRBJ2-7	CASSYGQGDPGEQYF
TRBV5-1	TRBJ2-1	CASSLQGGNEQFF
TRBV25-1	TRBJ2-2	CASRQGTNTGELFF
TRBV5-6	TRBJ2-1	CASSLSRYNEQFF
TRBV20-1	TRBJ2-7	CSGYGTSSYEQYF
TRBV5-1	TRBJ2-5	CASSTGTSGGALETQYF
TRBV7-2	TRBJ2-7	CASSRISTGVMGEQYF
TRBV12-3/TRBV12-4	TRBJ2-5	CASRVQGKETQYF
TRBV3-1	TRBJ1-2	CASSPREVEGYTF
TRBV9	TRBJ1-6	CASSETGEYNSPLHF
TRBV12-3/TRBV12-4	TRBJ2-1	CASSFLPGLAGGNEQFF
TRBV7-6	TRBJ2-3	CASSLGATSGGNTDTQYF
TRBV4-1	TRBJ2-7	CASSQVTSGGYSYEQYF
TRBV7-8	TRBJ2-1	CASSLGLAGGMFNEQFF
TRBV6-2/TRBV6-3	TRBJ2-7	CASSYWRNSYEQYF
TRBV27	TRBJ2-7	CASSSGQLYEQYF
TRBV19	TRBJ1-5	CASSNRGYSNQPQHF
TRBV5-1	TRBJ2-1	CASSFNYNEQFF
TRBV5-1	TRBJ2-7	CASSLDGSSYEQYF
TRBV18	TRBJ2-5	CASSLQGAMKETQYF
TRBV20-1	TRBJ1-2	CSATRVQEYYGYTF
TRBV5-5	TRBJ1-1	CASSLVWGSTNTEAFF
TRBV15	TRBJ1-6	CATSRDPRQINSPLHF
TRBV7-9	TRBJ1-1	CASSLADRVMNTEAFF